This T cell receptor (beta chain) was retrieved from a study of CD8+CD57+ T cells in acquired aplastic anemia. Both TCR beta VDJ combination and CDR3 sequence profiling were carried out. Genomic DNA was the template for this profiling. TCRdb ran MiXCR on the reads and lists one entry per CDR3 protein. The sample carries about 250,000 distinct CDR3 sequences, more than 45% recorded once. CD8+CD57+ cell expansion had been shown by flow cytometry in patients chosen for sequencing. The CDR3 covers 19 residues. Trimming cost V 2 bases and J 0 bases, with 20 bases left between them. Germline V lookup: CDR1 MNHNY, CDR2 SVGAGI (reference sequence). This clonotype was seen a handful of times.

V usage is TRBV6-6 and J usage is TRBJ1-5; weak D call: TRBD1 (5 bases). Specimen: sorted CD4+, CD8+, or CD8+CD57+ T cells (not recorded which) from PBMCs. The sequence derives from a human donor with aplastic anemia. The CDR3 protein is CASSYPRDGLQDSNQPQHF. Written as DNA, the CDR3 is TGTGCCAGCAGTTACCCAAGGGACGGCCTTCAAGATAGCAATCAGCCCCAGCATTTT.